This paragraph reports one T cell receptor (beta chain). The source of the sample is a study of Ad26.COV2.S vaccination and SARS-CoV-2 variants. Germline values: CDR1 MDHEN, CDR2 SYDVKM. With 7 bases clipped from V and 7 bases from J, the junction kept 12 bases outside the gene matches. This CDR3 region has 15 residues. Assay used: immunoSEQ multiplex PCR; TCRdb lists only in-frame clones, some missing. The sample has hundreds of thousands of clones; 92% are singletons. Treatment reported: roughly 19 received Ad26.COV2.S at low or high dose, single or two shots; about 5 received placebo; per-sample allocation not given. Each sample was drawn 63 days after the first injection (of vaccine or placebo). It was Wuhan-strain SARS-CoV-2 spike that the Ad26 vaccine vector expressed.

The source of this sequence is a person aged 18 to 65 who received the Ad26.COV2.S COVID-19 vaccine or a placebo. This chain links TRBV28 with TRBJ2-1; 8 bases match TRBD2. This sample comprised peripheral blood, obtained in a trial of Ad26.COV2.S vaccine versus placebo. The CDR3 region is CASNRLAGKSNEQFF. DNA for the CDR3: TGTGCCAGCAATCGGTTAGCGGGGAAGAGTAATGAGCAGTTCTTC.